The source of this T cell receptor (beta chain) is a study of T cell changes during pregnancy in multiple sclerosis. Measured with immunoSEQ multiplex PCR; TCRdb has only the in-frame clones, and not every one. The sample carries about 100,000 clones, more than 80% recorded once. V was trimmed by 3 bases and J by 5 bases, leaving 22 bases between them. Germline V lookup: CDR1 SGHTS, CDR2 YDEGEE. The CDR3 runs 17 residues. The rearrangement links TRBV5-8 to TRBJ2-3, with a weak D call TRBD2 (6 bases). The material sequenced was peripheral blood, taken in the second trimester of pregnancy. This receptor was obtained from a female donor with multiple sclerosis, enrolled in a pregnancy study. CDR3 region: CASSSPLTSPNRDTQYF. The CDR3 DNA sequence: TGTGCCAGCAGCTCGCCCCTGACTAGTCCGAATAGAGATACGCAGTATTTT.